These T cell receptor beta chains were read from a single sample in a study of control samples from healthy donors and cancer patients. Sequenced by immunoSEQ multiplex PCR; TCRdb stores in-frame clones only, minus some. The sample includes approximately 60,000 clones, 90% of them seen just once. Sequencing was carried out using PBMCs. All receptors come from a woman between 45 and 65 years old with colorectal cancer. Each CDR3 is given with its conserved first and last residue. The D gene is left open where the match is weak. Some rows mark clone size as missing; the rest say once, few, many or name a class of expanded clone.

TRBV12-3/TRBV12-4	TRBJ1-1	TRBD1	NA	CASSRQGRGAFF	TGTGCCAGCAGCAGACAGGGGAGAGGGGCTTTCTTT
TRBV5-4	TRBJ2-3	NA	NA	CASSLPQGTQYF	TGTGCCAGCAGTTTACCCCAGGGGACGCAGTATTTT
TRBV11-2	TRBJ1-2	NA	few	CASSSLTRGSYYGYTF	TGTGCCAGCAGCTCCCTGACACGGGGGTCCTACTATGGCTACACCTTC
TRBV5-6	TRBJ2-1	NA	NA	CASSRGLNEQFF	TGTGCCAGCAGTCGGGGATTGAATGAGCAGTTCTTC
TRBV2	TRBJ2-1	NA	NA	CASSFSSYNEQFF	TGTGCCAGCTCTTTTAGCTCCTACAATGAGCAGTTCTTC
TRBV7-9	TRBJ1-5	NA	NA	CASSLRDDQPQHF	TGTGCCAGCAGCTTAAGAGACGATCAGCCCCAGCATTTT
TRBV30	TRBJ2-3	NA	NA	CAWSVIGFGMDTQYF	TGTGCCTGGAGTGTCATAGGGTTTGGGATGGATACGCAGTATTTT
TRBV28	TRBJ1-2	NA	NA	CASSLSGRSYGYTF	TGTGCCAGCAGTTTATCGGGCAGGAGCTATGGCTACACCTTC
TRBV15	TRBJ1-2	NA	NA	CATSRDQGGYTF	TGTGCCACCAGCAGAGATCAGGGTGGCTACACCTTC
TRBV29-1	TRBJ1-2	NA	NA	CSVGGRGASGYTF	TGCAGCGTTGGCGGTCGTGGGGCCTCTGGCTACACCTTC
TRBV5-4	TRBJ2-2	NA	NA	CASSLSATGELFF	TGTGCCAGCAGCTTATCTGCTACCGGGGAGCTGTTTTTT
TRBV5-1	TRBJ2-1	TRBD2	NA	CASSLGLAGISSYNEQFF	TGCGCCAGCAGCCTGGGACTAGCGGGGATTAGCTCCTACAATGAGCAGTTCTTC
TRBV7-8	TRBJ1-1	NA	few	CASSLSSSGAFF	TGTGCCAGCAGCTTATCTTCTTCGGGAGCTTTCTTT
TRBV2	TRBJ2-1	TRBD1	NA	CASSGDRGRNEQFF	TGTGCCAGCAGTGGGGACAGGGGCAGGAATGAGCAGTTCTTC
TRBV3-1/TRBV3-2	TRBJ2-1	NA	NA	CASSQIADEQFF	TGTGCCAGCAGCCAAATTGCCGATGAGCAGTTCTTC
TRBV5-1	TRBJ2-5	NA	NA	CASSLEGGQETQYF	TGCGCCAGCAGCTTGGAAGGAGGACAAGAGACCCAGTACTTC
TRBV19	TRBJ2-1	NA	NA	CASSFTSQGIGFF	TGTGCCAGTAGCTTCACCTCTCAGGGGATCGGGTTCTTC
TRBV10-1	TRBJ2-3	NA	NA	CASSETRTATDTQYF	TGCGCCAGCAGTGAGACCAGGACCGCCACAGATACGCAGTATTTT
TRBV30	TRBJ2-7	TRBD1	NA	CACDRQGAFYEQYF	TGTGCCTGCGACAGACAGGGGGCGTTTTACGAGCAGTACTTC
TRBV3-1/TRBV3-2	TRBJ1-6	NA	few	CASSQVGPSGEDSPLHF	TGTGCCAGCAGCCAAGTGGGTCCGAGCGGGGAGGATTCACCCCTCCACTTT
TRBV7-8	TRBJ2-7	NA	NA	CASSPKGGPFIRHEQYF	TGTGCCAGCAGCCCAAAAGGGGGGCCATTCATAAGGCACGAGCAGTACTTC
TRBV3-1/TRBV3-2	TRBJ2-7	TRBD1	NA	CASSQETGQGTEQYF	TGTGCCAGCAGCCAAGAGACGGGACAGGGGACCGAGCAGTACTTC
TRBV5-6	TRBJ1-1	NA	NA	CASSWGTGNTEAFF	TGTGCCAGCAGCTGGGGAACAGGGAACACTGAAGCTTTCTTT
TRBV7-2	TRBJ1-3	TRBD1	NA	CASGRQGTGNTIYF	TGTGCCAGCGGCAGACAGGGGACTGGAAACACCATATATTTT
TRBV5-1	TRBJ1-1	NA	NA	CASSLQVGNTEAFF	TGCGCCAGCAGCTTGCAGGTAGGGAACACTGAAGCTTTCTTT
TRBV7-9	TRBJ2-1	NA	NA	CASSLREYNEQFF	TGTGCCAGCAGCTTAAGGGAGTACAATGAGCAGTTCTTC
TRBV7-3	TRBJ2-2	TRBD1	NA	CASSRQGATGELFF	TGTGCCAGCAGCCGACAGGGGGCCACCGGGGAGCTGTTTTTT
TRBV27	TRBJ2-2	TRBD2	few	CASSPGLAGDRSTGELFF	TGTGCCAGCAGTCCTGGACTAGCGGGAGACCGCAGCACCGGGGAGCTGTTTTTT
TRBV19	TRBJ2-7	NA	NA	CASSIDGPYEQYF	TGTGCCAGTAGTATAGACGGACCCTACGAGCAGTACTTC
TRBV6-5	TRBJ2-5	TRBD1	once	CASLAGTAKETQYF	TGTGCCAGCCTAGCCGGGACAGCAAAAGAGACCCAGTACTTC
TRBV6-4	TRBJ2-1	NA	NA	CASSLASNSYNEQFF	TGTGCCAGCAGTTTGGCATCCAACTCCTACAATGAGCAGTTCTTC
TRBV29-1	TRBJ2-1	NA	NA	CSVVVTYNEQFF	TGCAGCGTGGTCGTCACCTACAATGAGCAGTTCTTC
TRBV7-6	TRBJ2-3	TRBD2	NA	CASSPTGTSRTDTQYF	TGTGCCAGCAGCCCAACCGGGACTAGCCGCACAGATACGCAGTATTTT
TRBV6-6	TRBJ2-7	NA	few	CASRESRTAGEQYF	TGTGCCAGCAGGGAGTCTCGGACGGCGGGCGAGCAGTACTTC
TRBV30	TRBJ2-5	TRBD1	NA	CAWAAGTGALGETQYF	TGTGCCTGGGCAGCCGGGACAGGGGCTTTAGGAGAGACCCAGTACTTC
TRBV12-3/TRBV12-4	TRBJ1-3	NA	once	CAATRGSGNTIYF	TGTGCGGCCACACGCGGCTCTGGAAACACCATATATTTT
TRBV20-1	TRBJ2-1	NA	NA	CSASYRRGVYNEQFF	TGCAGTGCTAGTTACAGGAGAGGGGTTTACAATGAGCAGTTCTTC
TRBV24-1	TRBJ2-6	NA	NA	CATRPTTGANVLTF	TGTGCCACCAGACCGACTACTGGGGCCAACGTCCTGACTTTC
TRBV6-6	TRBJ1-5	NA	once	CASSSPHSNQPQHF	TGTGCCAGCAGTTCCCCACATAGCAATCAGCCCCAGCATTTT
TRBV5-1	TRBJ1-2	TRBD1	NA	CASSLDIRTGDRGYGYTF	TGCGCCAGCAGCTTGGACATCCGTACAGGGGATCGGGGCTATGGCTACACCTTC
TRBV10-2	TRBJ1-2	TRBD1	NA	CASRTGDYGYTF	TGCGCCAGCAGGACAGGGGATTATGGCTACACCTTC
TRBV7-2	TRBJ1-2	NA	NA	CASSLDVGYTF	TGTGCCAGCAGCCTAGACGTGGGCTACACCTTC
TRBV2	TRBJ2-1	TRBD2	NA	CASRLAGGPMNEQFF	TGTGCCAGCCGGCTAGCGGGAGGGCCTATGAATGAGCAGTTCTTC